These 17 T cell receptor beta chains share one sample of origin, sequenced in a study of cytomegalovirus exposure and HLA in healthy donors. PCR amplification relied on 60 Vbeta primers (plus 13 Jbeta primers). The repertoire was sequenced with immunoSEQ multiplex PCR; TCRdb's copy has only in-frame clones and lacks some. The sample includes some 140,000 clones, 80% of them seen just once. Sequencing was done on a sample of PBMCs. All receptors come from a man in his thirties or forties in good health.

The chain combines TRBV5-6 with TRBJ1-4; weak D call: TRBD1 (5 bases). Germline CDR1 reads SGHDT; CDR2 reads YYEEEE. V was trimmed by 1 base and J by 8 bases, leaving 12 bases between them. CDR3 size: 14 residues. CDR3 residues: CASSLPGGREKLFF. DNA of the CDR3: TGTGCCAGCAGCTTGCCCGGGGGTCGGGAAAAACTGTTTTTT.

This clone was counted a few times. The V call is TRBV4-3, the J call TRBJ1-2; perhaps TRBD1 as D (6 bases). This CDR3 is built from 14 residues. The V gene's germline CDR1 is LGHNA and CDR2 YSLEER. V lost 2 bases and J 4 bases, leaving 11 bases between the germline ends. CDR3 DNA sequence: TGCGCCAGCAGCCAACCCGGACAGTCCTATGGCTACACCTTC. Protein: CASSQPGQSYGYTF.

The J gene is TRBJ1-5, the V gene TRBV7-9; TRBD1 agrees at 7 bases. V lost 1 base to trimming and J lost 4 bases; unmatched junction nucleotides: 4. The CDR3 has 15 residues. Germline values: CDR1 SEHNR, CDR2 FQNEAQ (reference sequence). DNA for the CDR3: TGTGCCAGCAGCTTAGGCGACAGGGCGAATCAGCCCCAGCATTTT. Translated, it gives CASSLGDRANQPQHF.

The gene calls are TRBV9 and TRBJ2-3; TRBD2 agrees at 8 bases. CDR3 size: 18 residues. Germline lookup yields CDR1 SGDLS and CDR2 YYNGEE. J gave up 1 base and V 4 bases, and 14 bases lay outside the gene matches. CDR3 bases: TGTGCCAGCAGCCCGACTGGGGGGACTAGTCTCCGCACAGATACGCAGTATTTT. Its translation is CASSPTGGTSLRTDTQYF.

The chain links TRBV5-1 to TRBJ2-7; 7 bases agree with TRBD1. Trimming cost V 4 bases and J 4 bases; bases outside gene matches: 14. In germline, CDR1 is SGHRS, CDR2 YFSETQ. This CDR3 contains 16 residues. As DNA, the CDR3 is TGCGCCAGCAGCGAGCTGGGACAGCCGGGTGGATACGAGCAGTACTTC. Residues: CASSELGQPGGYEQYF.

The chain couples TRBV2 to TRBJ1-2; TRBD1 matches at 9 bases. CDR1 SNHLY and CDR2 FYNNEI come from the germline V gene. CDR3 length: 13 amino acids. V gave up 10 bases and J gave up 1 base; unmatched junction bases: 4. The CDR3 protein is CAISTGGNYGYTF. The CDR3 bases are TGTGCCATCTCGACAGGGGGTAACTATGGCTACACCTTC.

The rearrangement links TRBV27 to TRBJ2-1, with TRBD2 matching over 9 bases. From germline, CDR1 is MNHEY and CDR2 SMNVEV (reference sequence). Trimming took 5 bases from V and 5 from J; bases not matched to a gene: 7. CDR3 length: 15 amino acids. The CDR3 bases are TGTGCCAGCAGTGGCCAAGCGGGGGGCCACAATGAGCAGTTCTTC. As protein: CASSGQAGGHNEQFF.

The chain is built from TRBV19 and TRBJ1-2, with D uncertain. V lost 1 base to trimming and J lost 0 bases, with 3 bases between them. The germline V gene encodes CDR1 LNHDA and CDR2 SQIVND (reference sequence). The CDR3 totals 13 residues. CDR3 amino acids: CASSIAANYGYTF. In nucleotides, the CDR3 is TGTGCCAGTAGTATAGCGGCTAACTATGGCTACACCTTC.

The V and J genes are TRBV6-1 and TRBJ2-5; D remains ambiguous. The DNA end is more similar to TRBJ2-7, so the J call may be wrong. In germline, CDR1 is MNHNS, CDR2 SASEGT. The CDR3 runs to 15 residues. The CDR3 protein is CASSEVTGSSYEQYF. CDR3 DNA sequence: TGTGCCAGCAGTGAAGTCACGGGTTCGTCCTACGAGCAGTACTTC.

This clone was observed a handful of times. The rearrangement joins TRBV19 to TRBJ2-7; 9 nucleotides agree with TRBD1. Germline CDR1 is LNHDA and CDR2 is SQIVND (reference sequence). Trimming cost V 2 bases and J 8 bases; bases outside gene matches: 10. The CDR3 length is 15 residues. CDR3 DNA sequence: TGTGCCAGTAGTATACAGGAGGGACAGGGTTTACAGCAGTACTTC. It translates to CASSIQEGQGLQQYF.

This sequence joins TRBV7-2 and TRBJ2-7, with TRBD1 identical over 10 bases. Germline assignment: CDR1 SGHTA and CDR2 FQGNSA. This CDR3 is built from 14 residues. V lost 5 bases, J lost 5 bases, and 6 bases stayed unmatched. CDR3 nucleotide sequence: TGTGCCAGCAGCCCAGGGACAGGGGTAAACGAGCAGTACTTC. It yields the protein CASSPGTGVNEQYF.

Note on this clone: The identical CDR3 is also encoded by other nucleotide sequences in the sample. V is TRBV6-5 and J is TRBJ1-2, with a weak D call TRBD1 (6 bases). Germline CDR1 reads MNHEY; CDR2 reads SVGAGI. The CDR3 is made up of 15 amino acids. V lost 2 bases to trimming and J lost 8 bases, with 18 bases between them. CDR3 sequence (DNA): TGTGCCAGCAGTTACGGGGGACCAGGGGCAGTCGGCTACACCTTC. Translation gives CASSYGGPGAVGYTF.

V is TRBV19 and J is TRBJ2-7; 8 positions match TRBD2. The length of the CDR3 is 14 residues. Germline V gives CDR1 LNHDA, CDR2 SQIVND (reference sequence). With 5 bases clipped from V and 5 bases from J, the junction kept 8 bases outside the gene matches. CDR3 nucleotides: TGTGCCAGTAGTTCCCAGCGGGAGCGGGACGAGCAGTACTTC. This sequence encodes CASSSQRERDEQYF.

V gene TRBV5-8 combines with J gene TRBJ2-3; 8 nucleotides line up with TRBD1. Germline V CDR1 and CDR2: SGHTS, YDEGEE. The J segment lost 1 base and the V segment lost 5 bases, leaving 9 bases of the junction unmatched. This CDR3 region has 16 residues. The CDR3 loop is CASSYGQGHGTDTQYF. The CDR3 region has the DNA TGTGCCAGCAGTTACGGACAGGGACATGGCACAGATACGCAGTATTTT.

The chain has TRBV29-1 and TRBJ2-3; maybe TRBD2 (6 bases). CDR1 is SQVTM and CDR2 is ANQGSEA in the germline V gene. Trimming cost V 7 bases and J 4 bases, with 24 bases left between them. The CDR3 runs to 16 residues. This CDR3 is CSAPWGGPIAADTQYF. CDR3 nucleotides: TGCAGCGCCCCGTGGGGAGGCCCGATAGCCGCAGATACGCAGTATTTT.

This chain links TRBV30 with TRBJ2-1; 8 bases are shared with TRBD2. Losses at the gene ends were 0 bases for V and 9 bases for J; bases not matched to a gene: 7. The CDR3 is 14 amino acids. The V gene's germline CDR1 is GTSNPN and CDR2 SVGIG (reference sequence). The CDR3 protein is CAWSVGLANGEQFF. The CDR3, as DNA: TGTGCCTGGAGTGTAGGACTAGCCAACGGTGAGCAGTTCTTC.

The chain carries TRBV12-5 and TRBJ2-1; D is undetermined. This CDR3 has 14 residues. V was trimmed by 2 bases and J by 9 bases, leaving 14 bases between them. Per the germline V gene, CDR1 is LGHNT and CDR2 is FRNRAP. In nucleotides, the CDR3 is TGTGCTAGTGGTTTGTACCCCGGTTTCTTTGAGCAGTTCTTC. It codes for CASGLYPGFFEQFF. Variable domain in full (rest from reference TRBV12-5 and TRBJ2-1): DARVTQTPRHKVTEMGQEVTMRCQPILGHNTVFWYRQTMMQGLELLAYFRNRAPLDDSGMPKDRFSAEMPDATLATLKIQPSEPRDSAVYFCASGLYPGFFEQFFGPGTRLTVL.